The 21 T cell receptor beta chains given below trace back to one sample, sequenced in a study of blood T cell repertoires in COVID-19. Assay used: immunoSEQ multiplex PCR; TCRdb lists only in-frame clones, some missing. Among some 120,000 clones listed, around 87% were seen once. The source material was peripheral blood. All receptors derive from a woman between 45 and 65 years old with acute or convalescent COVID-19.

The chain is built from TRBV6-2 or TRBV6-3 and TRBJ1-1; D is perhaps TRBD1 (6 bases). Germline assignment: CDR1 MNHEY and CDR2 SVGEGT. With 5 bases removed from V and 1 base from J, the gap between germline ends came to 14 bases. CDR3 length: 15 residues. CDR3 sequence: CASSTPTGQNTEAFF. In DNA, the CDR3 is TGTGCCAGCAGTACCCCGACAGGCCAGAACACTGAAGCTTTCTTT.

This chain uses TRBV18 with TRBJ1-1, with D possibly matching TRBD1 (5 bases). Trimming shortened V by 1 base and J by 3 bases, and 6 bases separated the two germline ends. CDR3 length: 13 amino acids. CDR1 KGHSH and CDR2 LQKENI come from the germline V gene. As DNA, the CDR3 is TGTGCCAGCTCACCACTCAGGGACACTGAAGCTTTCTTT. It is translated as CASSPLRDTEAFF.

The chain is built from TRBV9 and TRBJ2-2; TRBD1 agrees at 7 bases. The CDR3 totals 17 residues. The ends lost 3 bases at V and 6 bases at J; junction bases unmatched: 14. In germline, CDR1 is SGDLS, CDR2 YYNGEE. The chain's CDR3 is CASSAVLMTGRAGELFF. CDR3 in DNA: TGTGCCAGCAGCGCAGTCCTAATGACAGGGCGGGCCGGGGAGCTGTTTTTT. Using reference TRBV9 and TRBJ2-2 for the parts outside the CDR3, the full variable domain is DSGVTQTPKHLITATGQRVTLRCSPRSGDLSVYWYQQSLDQGLQFLIQYYNGEERAKGNILERFSAQQFPDLHSELNLSSLELGDSALYFCASSAVLMTGRAGELFFGEGSRLTVL.

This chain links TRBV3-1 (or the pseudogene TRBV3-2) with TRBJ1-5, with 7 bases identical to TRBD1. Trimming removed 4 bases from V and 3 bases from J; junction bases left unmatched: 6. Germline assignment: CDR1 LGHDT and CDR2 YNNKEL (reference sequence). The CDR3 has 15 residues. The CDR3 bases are TGTGCCAGCAGCCCCCAGGGGGAAGTCAATCAGCCCCAGCATTTT. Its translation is CASSPQGEVNQPQHF.

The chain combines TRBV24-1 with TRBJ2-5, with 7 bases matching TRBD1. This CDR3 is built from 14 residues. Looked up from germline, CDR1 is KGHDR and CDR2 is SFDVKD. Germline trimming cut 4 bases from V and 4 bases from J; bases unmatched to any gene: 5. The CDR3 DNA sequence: TGTGCCACCAGTGACAGTACAGGGGTAGAGACCCAGTACTTC. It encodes CATSDSTGVETQYF.

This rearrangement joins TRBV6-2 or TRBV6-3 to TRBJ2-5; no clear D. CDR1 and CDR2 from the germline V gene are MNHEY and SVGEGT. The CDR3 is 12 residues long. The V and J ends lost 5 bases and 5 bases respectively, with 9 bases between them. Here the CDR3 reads CASSLGTETQYF. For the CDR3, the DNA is TGTGCCAGCAGTCTAGGTACGGAGACCCAGTACTTC.

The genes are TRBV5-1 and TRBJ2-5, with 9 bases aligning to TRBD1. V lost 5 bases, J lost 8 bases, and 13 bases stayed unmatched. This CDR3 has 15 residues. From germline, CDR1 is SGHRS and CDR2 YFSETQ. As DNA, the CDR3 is TGCGCCAGCAGACGACAGGGGGATCAGGGGGAAACCCAGTACTTC. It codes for CASRRQGDQGETQYF.

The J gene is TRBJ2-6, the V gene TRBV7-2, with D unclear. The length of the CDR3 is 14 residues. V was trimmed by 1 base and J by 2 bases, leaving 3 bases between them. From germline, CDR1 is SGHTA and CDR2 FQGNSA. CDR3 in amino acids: CASSLVTGANVLTF. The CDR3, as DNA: TGTGCCAGCAGCTTAGTTACTGGGGCCAACGTCCTGACTTTC.

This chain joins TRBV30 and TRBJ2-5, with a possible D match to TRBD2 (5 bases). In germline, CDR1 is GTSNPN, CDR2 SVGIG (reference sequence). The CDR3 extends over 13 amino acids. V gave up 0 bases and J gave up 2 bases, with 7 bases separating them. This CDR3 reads CAWSVSGQETQYF. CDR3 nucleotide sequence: TGTGCCTGGAGTGTATCGGGGCAAGAGACCCAGTACTTC.

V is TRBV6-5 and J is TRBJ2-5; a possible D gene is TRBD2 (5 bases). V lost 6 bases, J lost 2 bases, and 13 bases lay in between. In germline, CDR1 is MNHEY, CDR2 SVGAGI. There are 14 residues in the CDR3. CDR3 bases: TGTGCCAGCAGCCCCGAGGGTCCACAAGAGACCCAGTACTTC. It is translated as CASSPEGPQETQYF.

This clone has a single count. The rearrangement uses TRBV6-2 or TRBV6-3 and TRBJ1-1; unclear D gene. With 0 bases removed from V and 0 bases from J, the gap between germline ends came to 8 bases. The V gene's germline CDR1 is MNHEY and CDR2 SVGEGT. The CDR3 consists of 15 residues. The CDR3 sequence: CASSYSPSMNTEAFF. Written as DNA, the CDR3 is TGTGCCAGCAGTTACTCGCCCAGTATGAACACTGAAGCTTTCTTT.

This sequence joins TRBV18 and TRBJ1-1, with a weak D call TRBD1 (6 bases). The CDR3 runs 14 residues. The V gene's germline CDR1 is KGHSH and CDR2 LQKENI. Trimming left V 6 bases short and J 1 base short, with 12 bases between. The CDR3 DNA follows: TGTGCCAGCTCCCAAGACAGGACGAACACTGAAGCTTTCTTT. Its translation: CASSQDRTNTEAFF.

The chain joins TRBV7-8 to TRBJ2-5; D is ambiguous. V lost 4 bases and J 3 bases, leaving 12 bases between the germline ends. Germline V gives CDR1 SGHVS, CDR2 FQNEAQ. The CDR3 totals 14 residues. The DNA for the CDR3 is TGTGCCAGCAGCTCCGGGTCCCTCAAAGAGACCCAGTACTTC. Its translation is CASSSGSLKETQYF.

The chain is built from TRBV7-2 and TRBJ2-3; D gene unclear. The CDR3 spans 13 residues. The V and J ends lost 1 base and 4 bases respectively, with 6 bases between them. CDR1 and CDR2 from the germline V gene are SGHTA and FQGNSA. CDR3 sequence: CASSLGGPDTQYF. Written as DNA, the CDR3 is TGTGCCAGCAGCTTAGGCGGCCCAGATACGCAGTATTTT.

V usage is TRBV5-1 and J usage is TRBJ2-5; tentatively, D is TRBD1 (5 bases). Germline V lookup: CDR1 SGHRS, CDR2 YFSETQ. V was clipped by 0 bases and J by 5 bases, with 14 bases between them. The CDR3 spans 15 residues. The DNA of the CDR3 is TGCGCCAGCAGCTTGGGCGCCCAAAAGGGGGAGACCCAGTACTTC. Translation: CASSLGAQKGETQYF.

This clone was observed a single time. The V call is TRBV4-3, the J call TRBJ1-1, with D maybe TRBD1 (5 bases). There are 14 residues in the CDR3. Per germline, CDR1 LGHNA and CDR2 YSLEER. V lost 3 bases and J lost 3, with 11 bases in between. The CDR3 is CASSQQGGDTEAFF. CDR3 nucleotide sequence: TGCGCCAGCAGCCAGCAGGGAGGAGACACTGAAGCTTTCTTT.

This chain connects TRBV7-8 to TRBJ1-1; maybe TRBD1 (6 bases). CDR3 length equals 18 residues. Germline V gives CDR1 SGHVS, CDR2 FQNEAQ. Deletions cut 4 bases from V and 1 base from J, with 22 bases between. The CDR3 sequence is CASSWDSQGTRGNTEAFF. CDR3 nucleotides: TGTGCCAGCAGCTGGGATTCACAGGGTACCCGGGGGAACACTGAAGCTTTCTTT.

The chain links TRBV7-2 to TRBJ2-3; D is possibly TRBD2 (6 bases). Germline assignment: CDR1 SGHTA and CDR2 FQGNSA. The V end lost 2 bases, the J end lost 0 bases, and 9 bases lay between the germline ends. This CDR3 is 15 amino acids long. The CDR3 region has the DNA TGTGCCAGCAGCTTATTACGGGGGAGCACAGATACGCAGTATTTT. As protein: CASSLLRGSTDTQYF.

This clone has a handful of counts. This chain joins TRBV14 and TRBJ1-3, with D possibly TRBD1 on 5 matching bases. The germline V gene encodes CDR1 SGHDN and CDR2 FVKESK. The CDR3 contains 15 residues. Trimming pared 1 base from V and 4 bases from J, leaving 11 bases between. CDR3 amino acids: CASSQVRTRGNTIYF. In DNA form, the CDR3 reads TGTGCCAGCAGCCAAGTCCGGACACGGGGAAACACCATATATTTT. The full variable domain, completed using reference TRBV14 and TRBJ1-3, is EAGVTQFPSHSVIEKGQTVTLRCDPISGHDNLYWYRRVMGKEIKFLLHFVKESKQDESGMPNNRFLAERTGGTYSTLKVQPAELEDSGVYFCASSQVRTRGNTIYFGEGSWLTVV.

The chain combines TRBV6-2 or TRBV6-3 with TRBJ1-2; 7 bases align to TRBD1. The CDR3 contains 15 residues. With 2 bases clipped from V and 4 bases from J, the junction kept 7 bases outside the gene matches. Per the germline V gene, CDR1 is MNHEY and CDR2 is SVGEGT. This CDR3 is CASSYGTATIYGYTF. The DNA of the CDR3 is TGTGCCAGCAGTTACGGGACAGCAACTATCTATGGCTACACCTTC.

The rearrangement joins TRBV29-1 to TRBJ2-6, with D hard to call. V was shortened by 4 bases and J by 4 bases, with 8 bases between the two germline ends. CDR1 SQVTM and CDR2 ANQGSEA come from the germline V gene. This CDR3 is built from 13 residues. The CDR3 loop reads CSVGVRGANVLTF. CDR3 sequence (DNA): TGCAGCGTTGGGGTCAGGGGGGCCAACGTCCTGACTTTC.